This T cell receptor beta chain appears in the sequencing data of a study of PD-1 blockade in classical Hodgkin lymphoma. As for the study in general: Patients had nivolumab dosed at 3 mg/kg, delivered intravenously every 2 weeks.

Study-wide results and limits: Newly diagnosed patients and complete responders had comparable diversity at baseline. Reported findings placed baseline TCR diversity lower in newly diagnosed patients (compared with healthy donors).

Data came from immunoSEQ multiplex PCR; TCRdb stores just in-frame clones and leaves some out. The table includes some 25,000 clones, approximately 82% detected once. Each patient experienced a relapse that followed autologous stem cell transplantation, and brentuximab vedotin exposure varied. This clone was detected only once. Antigen specificity is unknown. V lost 5 bases and J lost 0, with 4 bases in between. This CDR3 is 11 amino acids long. The germline V gene encodes CDR1 DFQATT and CDR2 SNEGSKA (reference sequence). The sequence was obtained from a human donor with classical Hodgkin lymphoma. J is TRBJ2-5 and V is TRBV20-1, with D uncertain. The sample consisted of peripheral blood mononuclear cells (PBMCs), taken before the second cycle of nivolumab. CDR3 residues: CSAEYQETQYF. The CDR3, as DNA: TGCAGTGCTGAGTACCAAGAGACCCAGTACTTC.